These T cell receptor beta chains were read from a single sample in a study of T cell responses to AZD1222 COVID-19 vaccine. The assay was immunoSEQ multiplex PCR, and TCRdb's table has in-frame clones only and misses some. The sample carries about 72,000 clones, roughly 84% recorded once. The sequencing used peripheral blood, collected on day 0 of AZD1222 vaccination. The receptors were gathered from an adult in good health. The CDR3 runs from the conserved cysteine through the conserved F or W. Fields, in order: CDR3 protein, CDR3 DNA, D gene, clone size, J gene, CDR3 length, V gene. D genes are given only for firm matches. Size values are once, few and many counts, or a class for expanded clones, and some rows have none.

CASSPRQVSGANVLTF	TGCGCCAGCAGCCCAAGACAAGTCTCTGGGGCCAACGTCCTGACTTTC	.	.	TRBJ2-6	16	TRBV5-1
CASSRDTEAFF	TGTGCCAGCAGCCGGGACACTGAAGCTTTCTTT	.	.	TRBJ1-1	11	TRBV6-5
CASSSPGLAGGADTQYF	TGTGCCAGCAGCTCTCCGGGACTAGCGGGGGGAGCAGATACGCAGTATTTT	TRBD2	.	TRBJ2-3	17	TRBV5-4
CASSLSGQAQETQYF	TGTGCCAGCAGTTTATCGGGACAGGCCCAAGAGACCCAGTACTTC	TRBD1	.	TRBJ2-5	15	TRBV27
CASSSKTKAAREEQYF	TGTGCCAGCAGTTCCAAAACGAAAGCCGCCCGAGAGGAGCAGTACTTC	.	.	TRBJ2-7	16	TRBV28
CASSRDRAYGTEAFF	TGCGCCAGCAGCAGGGACAGGGCGTACGGCACTGAAGCTTTCTTT	TRBD1	.	TRBJ1-1	15	TRBV5-1
CSASLGTVYNEQFF	TGCAGTGCTAGTCTCGGGACAGTCTACAATGAGCAGTTCTTC	TRBD1	.	TRBJ2-1	14	TRBV20-1
CASSIEGTYYEEQYF	TGTGCCAGCAGCATCGAGGGGACCTATTACGAGGAGCAGTACTTC	.	once	TRBJ2-7	15	TRBV11-1
CASSLAGDRYGYTF	TGCGCCAGCAGCTTGGCCGGAGACCGATATGGCTACACCTTC	.	.	TRBJ1-2	14	TRBV5-1
CSVTSGNTIYF	TGCAGCGTCACAAGTGGAAACACCATATATTTT	.	.	TRBJ1-3	11	TRBV29-1
CASSRKDTQYF	TGTGCCAGCAGTCGAAAAGATACGCAGTATTTT	.	once	TRBJ2-3	11	TRBV12-3/TRBV12-4
CASSRGTGSNNEQFF	TGTGCCAGCAGCCGAGGGACAGGGAGCAACAATGAGCAGTTCTTC	TRBD1	.	TRBJ2-1	15	TRBV3-1/TRBV3-2
CSVELTGGYYGYTF	TGCAGCGTTGAGCTGACAGGGGGCTACTATGGCTACACCTTC	TRBD1	.	TRBJ1-2	14	TRBV29-1
CATRHYSGAQETQYF	TGCGCCACTCGACACTATAGCGGGGCTCAAGAGACCCAGTACTTC	TRBD2	.	TRBJ2-5	15	TRBV10-2
CASRIPGQGANYGYTF	TGTGCCAGCAGGATACCGGGACAGGGGGCGAATTATGGCTACACCTTC	TRBD1	.	TRBJ1-2	16	TRBV27
CASRPTGDYGYTF	TGTGCCAGCAGGCCCACAGGGGACTATGGCTACACCTTC	TRBD1	once	TRBJ1-2	13	TRBV7-2
CASSVHTANEKLFF	TGTGCCAGCAGCGTTCATACGGCTAATGAAAAACTGTTTTTT	.	.	TRBJ1-4	14	TRBV9
CASSPSSNQPQHF	TGTGCCAGCAGTCCGAGTAGCAATCAGCCCCAGCATTTT	.	.	TRBJ1-5	13	TRBV28
CSASSGARAEAFF	TGCAGTGCTAGTTCAGGGGCCCGCGCTGAAGCTTTCTTT	.	.	TRBJ1-1	13	TRBV20-1
CASGQGGTEAFF	TGTGCCAGCGGACAGGGAGGCACTGAAGCTTTCTTT	TRBD1	.	TRBJ1-1	12	TRBV6-5
CASSQAALAGDYEQYF	TGCGCCAGCAGCCAAGCCGCCCTAGCGGGGGACTACGAGCAGTACTTC	TRBD2	once	TRBJ2-7	16	TRBV4-1